This T cell receptor beta chain was identified during a study of lymphopenia after photon versus proton radiotherapy (dated by TCRdb to the late 2010s). Regarding the study in general: In patients with gastrointestinal tumors who developed high-grade lymphopenia, the study compared the immunological effects of photon radiation therapy with those of proton radiation therapy. The 20 patients in the cohort had gastrointestinal tumors, were treated with either photon or proton therapy, and subsequently developed lymphopenia. The goal of the study was to describe how the two radiation modalities differ in their effects on the immune system. Beyond this particular receptor, the publication reports: The authors looked at the survival association only in patients who died, and they framed better survival with proton therapy as a possibility rather than a demonstrated result. Across the cohort, among patients who died, a greater drop in TCR diversity after the nadir was inversely correlated with overall survival time. After the lymphocyte count nadir, repertoires from photon-treated patients showed oligoclonal expansion, particularly of CD8+ Temra cells, and this expansion drove the decline in diversity. During treatment, patients who received photon therapy lost naive T cells and TCR diversity and gained effector/memory populations, whereas patients who received proton therapy remained relatively stable.

Details on this clone: Which antigen it targets is not known. Within one base of it there is no much larger clone, and no base qualities were kept.

Library preparation employed the immunoSEQ multiplex PCR assay. T cell repertoires were profiled with deep sequencing of rearranged TCR beta loci together with multiparametric flow cytometry. Entries here come from immuneACCESS through TCRdb and include only in-frame sequences with V and J called. Some clones fail to appear in such tables; in the studies checked, an unresolved V gene covers under half of the shortfall, and the cause of the remainder is unknown. Within this sample are roughly 30,000 clones, with 94% of them counted one time only. About 0.72% of the sample rests with the top ten. For CDR1 and CDR2, the germline V gene lists SGHTA and FQGNSA. Between the V and J ends, shortened by 6 bases and 6 bases respectively, the junction contains 17 bases. CDR3 length: 14 amino acids, cysteine to phenylalanine. Of the read, only the CDR3 DNA is kept; its 42 bases are in frame from base 1.

Sequences were derived from peripheral blood, sampled from a patient treated with photon-based radiotherapy. Recombination linked TRBV7-2 to TRBJ1-1, and TRBD1 may be the D gene, going by 5 matching bases. The origin of this receptor is a woman in her fifties or sixties with cholangiocarcinoma. The DNA is as follows: TGTGCCAGCAGGGCTAGGGGATACGAGCCTGAAGCTTTCTTT. This is translated as CASRARGYEPEAFF.